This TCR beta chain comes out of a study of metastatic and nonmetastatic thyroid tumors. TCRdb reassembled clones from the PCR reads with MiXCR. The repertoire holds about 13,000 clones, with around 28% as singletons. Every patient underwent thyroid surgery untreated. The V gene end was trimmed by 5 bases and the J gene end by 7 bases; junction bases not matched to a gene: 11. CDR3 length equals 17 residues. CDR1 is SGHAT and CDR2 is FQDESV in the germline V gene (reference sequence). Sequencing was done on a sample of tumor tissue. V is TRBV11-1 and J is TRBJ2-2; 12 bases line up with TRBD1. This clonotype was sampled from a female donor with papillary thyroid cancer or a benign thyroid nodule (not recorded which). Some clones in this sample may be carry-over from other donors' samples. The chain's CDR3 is CASSPFWDRGHDGELFF. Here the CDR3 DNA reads TGTGCCAGCAGCCCATTCTGGGACAGGGGGCATGACGGGGAGCTGTTTTTT. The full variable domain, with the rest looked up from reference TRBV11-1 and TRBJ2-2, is EAEVAQSPRYKITEKSQAVAFWCDPISGHATLYWYRQILGQGPELLVQFQDESVVDDSQLPKDRFSAERLKGVDSTLKIQPAELGDSAMYLCASSPFWDRGHDGELFFGEGSRLTVL.